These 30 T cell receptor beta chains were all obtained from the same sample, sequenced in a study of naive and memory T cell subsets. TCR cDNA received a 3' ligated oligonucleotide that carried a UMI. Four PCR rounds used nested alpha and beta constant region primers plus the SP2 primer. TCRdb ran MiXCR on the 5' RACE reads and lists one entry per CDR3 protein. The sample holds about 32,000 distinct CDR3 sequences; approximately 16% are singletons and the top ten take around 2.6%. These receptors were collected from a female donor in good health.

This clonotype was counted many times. CDR3: CASSQVADLGGAEAFF. The CDR3 DNA reads TGCGCCAGCAGCCAAGTCGCGGACTTAGGAGGGGCTGAAGCTTTCTTT. The chain has TRBV4-1 and TRBJ1-1; perhaps TRBD1 as D (5 bases). Trimming pared 1 base from V and 6 bases from J, leaving 18 bases between. The CDR3 loop spans 16 amino acids. Germline CDR1 reads MGHRA; CDR2 reads YSYEKL.

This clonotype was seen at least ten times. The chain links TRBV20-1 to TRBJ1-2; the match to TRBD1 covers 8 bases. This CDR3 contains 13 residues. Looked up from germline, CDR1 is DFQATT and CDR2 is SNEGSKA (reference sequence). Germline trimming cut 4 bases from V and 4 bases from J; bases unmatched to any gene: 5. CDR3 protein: CSATGGAGYGYTF. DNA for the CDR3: TGCAGTGCTACAGGGGGCGCCGGCTATGGCTACACCTTC.

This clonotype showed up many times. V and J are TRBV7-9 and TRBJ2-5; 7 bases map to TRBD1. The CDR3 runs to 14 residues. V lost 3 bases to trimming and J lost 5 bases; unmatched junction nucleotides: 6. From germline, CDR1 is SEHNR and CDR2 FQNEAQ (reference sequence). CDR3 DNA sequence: TGTGCCAGCAGCTTTTCAGGGGGTCGGGAGACCCAGTACTTC. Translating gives CASSFSGGRETQYF.

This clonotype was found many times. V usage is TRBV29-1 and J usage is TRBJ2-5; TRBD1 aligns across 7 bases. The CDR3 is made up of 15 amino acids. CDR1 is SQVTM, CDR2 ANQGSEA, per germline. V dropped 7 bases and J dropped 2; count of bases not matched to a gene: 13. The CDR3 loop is CSAMVTDREQETQYF. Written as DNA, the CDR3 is TGCAGCGCCATGGTCACCGACAGGGAGCAAGAGACCCAGTACTTC.

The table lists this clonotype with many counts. The CDR3: CASSLGQGIVDTQYF. Here the CDR3 DNA reads TGTGCCAGCAGCTTAGGACAGGGCATAGTAGATACGCAGTATTTT. The chain recombines TRBV7-6 with TRBJ2-3; 7 positions match TRBD1. Trimming at V came to 1 base and at J to 5 bases, leaving 6 bases not matched to a gene. The CDR3 spans 15 residues. Per germline, CDR1 SGHVS and CDR2 FNYEAQ.

The CDR3 nucleotides are TGCGCCAGCAGTAACAGGGCGGGGGCAGCCTCAGATACGCAGTATTTT. As protein: CASSNRAGAASDTQYF. The chain employs TRBV5-1 and TRBJ2-3; D is possibly TRBD2 (7 bases). Between the trimmed V and J ends, which lost 5 bases and 4 bases, there was a span of 20 bases. Per germline, CDR1 SGHRS and CDR2 YFSETQ. The CDR3 length is 16 residues.

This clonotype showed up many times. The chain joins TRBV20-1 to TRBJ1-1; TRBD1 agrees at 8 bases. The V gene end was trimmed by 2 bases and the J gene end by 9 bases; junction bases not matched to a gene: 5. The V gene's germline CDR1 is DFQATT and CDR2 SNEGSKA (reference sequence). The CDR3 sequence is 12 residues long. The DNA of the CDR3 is TGCAGTGCTAGATGGAGACAGGGGCAAGCTTTCTTT. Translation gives CSARWRQGQAFF.

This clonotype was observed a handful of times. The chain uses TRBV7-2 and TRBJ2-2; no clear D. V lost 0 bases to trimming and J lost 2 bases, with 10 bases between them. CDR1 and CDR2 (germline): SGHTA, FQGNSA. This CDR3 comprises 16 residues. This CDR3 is CASSLAQTRNTGELFF. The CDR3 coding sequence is TGTGCCAGCAGCTTAGCGCAAACACGTAACACCGGGGAGCTGTTTTTT.

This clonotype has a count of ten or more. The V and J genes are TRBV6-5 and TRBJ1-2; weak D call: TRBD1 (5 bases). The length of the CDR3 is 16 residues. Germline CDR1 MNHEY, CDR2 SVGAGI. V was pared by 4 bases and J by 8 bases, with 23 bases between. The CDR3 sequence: CASSLGQGQGTGGYTF. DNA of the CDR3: TGTGCCAGCAGTTTGGGGCAAGGACAAGGGACCGGGGGCTACACCTTC.

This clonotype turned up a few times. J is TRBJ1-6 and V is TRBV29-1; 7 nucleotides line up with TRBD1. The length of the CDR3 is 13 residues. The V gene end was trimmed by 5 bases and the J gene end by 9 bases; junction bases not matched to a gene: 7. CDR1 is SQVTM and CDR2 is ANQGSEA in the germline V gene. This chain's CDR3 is CSVQEGASSPLHF. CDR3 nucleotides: TGCAGCGTTCAGGAGGGGGCGAGTTCACCCCTCCACTTT. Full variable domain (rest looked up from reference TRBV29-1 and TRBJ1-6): SAVISQKPSRDICQRGTSLTIQCQVDSQVTMMFWYRQQPGQSLTLIATANQGSEATYESGFVIDKFPISRPNLTFSTLTVSNMSPEDSSIYLCSVQEGASSPLHFGNGTRLTVT.

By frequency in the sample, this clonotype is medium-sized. The CDR3 protein is CASSLSRDRAPYHF. Here the CDR3 DNA reads TGTGCCAGCAGCCTGTCCCGGGACAGGGCCCCCTATCATTTT. The V call is TRBV12-3 or TRBV12-4, the J call TRBJ1-5; 9 positions match TRBD1. V trimming: 6 bases; J trimming: 16 bases; junction bases outside the gene matches: 16. The CDR3 is made up of 14 amino acids.

CDR3 DNA sequence: TGCGCCAGCAGCTCCGAATGGACAGGCGGCTACACCTTC. The encoded protein is CASSSEWTGGYTF. V gene TRBV5-1 combines with J gene TRBJ1-2; 7 bases align to TRBD1. Germline CDR1 is SGHRS and CDR2 is YFSETQ. CDR3 size: 13 residues. V lost 3 bases, J lost 8 bases, and 7 bases stayed unmatched.

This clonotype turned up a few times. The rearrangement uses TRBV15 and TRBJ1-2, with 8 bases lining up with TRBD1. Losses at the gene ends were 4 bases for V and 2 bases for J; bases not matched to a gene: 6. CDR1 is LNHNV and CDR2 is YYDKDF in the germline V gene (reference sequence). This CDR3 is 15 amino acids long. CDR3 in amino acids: CATSINQGANYGYTF. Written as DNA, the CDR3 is TGTGCCACCAGCATAAATCAGGGGGCGAACTATGGCTACACCTTC. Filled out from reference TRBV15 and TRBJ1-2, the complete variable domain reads DAMVIQNPRYQVTQFGKPVTLSCSQTLNHNVMYWYQQKSSQAPKLLFHYYDKDFNNEADTPDNFQSRRPNTSFCFLDIRSPGLGDTAMYLCATSINQGANYGYTFGSGTRLTVV.

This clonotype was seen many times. CDR3 nucleotide sequence: TGTGCCAGCAGCTTAGGGTCGGCTGGAAACACCATATATTTT. Its translation is CASSLGSAGNTIYF. The genes are TRBV7-6 and TRBJ1-3; D remains unclear. In germline, CDR1 is SGHVS, CDR2 FNYEAQ. Trimming took off 1 base at V and 2 bases at J, with 6 bases between the two ends. The CDR3 is 14 amino acids.

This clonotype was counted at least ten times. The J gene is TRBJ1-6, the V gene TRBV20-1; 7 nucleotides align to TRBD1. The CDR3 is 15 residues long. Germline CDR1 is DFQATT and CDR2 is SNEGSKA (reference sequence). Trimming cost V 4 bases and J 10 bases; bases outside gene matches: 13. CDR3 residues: CSAMNEPDRRSPLHF. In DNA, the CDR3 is TGCAGTGCTATGAATGAACCGGACAGGCGATCACCCCTCCACTTT.

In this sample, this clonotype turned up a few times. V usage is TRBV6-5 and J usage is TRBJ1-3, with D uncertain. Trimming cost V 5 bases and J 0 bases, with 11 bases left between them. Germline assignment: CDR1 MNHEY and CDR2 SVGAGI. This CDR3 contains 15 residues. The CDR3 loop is CASSPSWPSGNTIYF. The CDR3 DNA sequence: TGTGCCAGCAGTCCCAGCTGGCCCTCTGGAAACACCATATATTTT.

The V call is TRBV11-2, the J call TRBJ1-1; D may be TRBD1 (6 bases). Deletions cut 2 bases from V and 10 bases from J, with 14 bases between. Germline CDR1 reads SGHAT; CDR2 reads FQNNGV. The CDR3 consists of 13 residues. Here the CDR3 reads CASSLIGGRGAFF. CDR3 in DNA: TGTGCCAGCAGCTTAATCGGCGGCAGGGGAGCTTTCTTT.

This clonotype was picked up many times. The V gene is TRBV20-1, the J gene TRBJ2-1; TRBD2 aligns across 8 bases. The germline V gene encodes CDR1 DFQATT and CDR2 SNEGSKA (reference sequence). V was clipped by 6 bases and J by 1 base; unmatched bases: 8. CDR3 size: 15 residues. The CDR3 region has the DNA TGCAGTGCCCCCCGGACTAGCCTTTCCTACAATGAGCAGTTCTTC. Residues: CSAPRTSLSYNEQFF.

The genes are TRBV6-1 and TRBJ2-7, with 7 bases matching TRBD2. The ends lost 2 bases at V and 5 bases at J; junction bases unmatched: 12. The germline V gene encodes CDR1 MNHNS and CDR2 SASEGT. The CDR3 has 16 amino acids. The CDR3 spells CASSESTAGFENEQYF. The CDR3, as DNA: TGTGCCAGCAGTGAATCCACAGCGGGATTCGAGAACGAGCAGTACTTC.

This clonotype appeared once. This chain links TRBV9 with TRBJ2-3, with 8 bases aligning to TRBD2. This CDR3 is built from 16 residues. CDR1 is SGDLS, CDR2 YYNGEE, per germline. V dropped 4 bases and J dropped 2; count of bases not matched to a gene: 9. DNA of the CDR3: TGTGCCAGCAGCCCCCTCAGCGGGGGACCCACAGATACGCAGTATTTT. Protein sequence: CASSPLSGGPTDTQYF. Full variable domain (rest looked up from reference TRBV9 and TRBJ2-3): DSGVTQTPKHLITATGQRVTLRCSPRSGDLSVYWYQQSLDQGLQFLIQYYNGEERAKGNILERFSAQQFPDLHSELNLSSLELGDSALYFCASSPLSGGPTDTQYFGPGTRLTVL.

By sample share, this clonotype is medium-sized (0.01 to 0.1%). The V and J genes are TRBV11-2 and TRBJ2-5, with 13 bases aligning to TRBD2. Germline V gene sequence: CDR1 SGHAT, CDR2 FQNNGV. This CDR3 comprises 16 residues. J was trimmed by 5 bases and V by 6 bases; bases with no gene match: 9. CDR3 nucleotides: TGTGCCAGCAGGACGGGACTAGCGGGGACCACGGAGACCCAGTACTTC. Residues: CASRTGLAGTTETQYF.

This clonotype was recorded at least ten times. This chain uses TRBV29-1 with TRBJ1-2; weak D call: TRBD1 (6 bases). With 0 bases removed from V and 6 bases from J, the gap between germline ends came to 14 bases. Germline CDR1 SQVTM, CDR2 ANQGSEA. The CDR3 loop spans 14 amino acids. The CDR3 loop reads CSVEEGAPAHGYTF. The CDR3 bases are TGCAGCGTTGAAGAGGGGGCGCCCGCCCATGGCTACACCTTC. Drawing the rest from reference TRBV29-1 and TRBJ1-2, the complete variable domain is SAVISQKPSRDICQRGTSLTIQCQVDSQVTMMFWYRQQPGQSLTLIATANQGSEATYESGFVIDKFPISRPNLTFSTLTVSNMSPEDSSIYLCSVEEGAPAHGYTFGSGTRLTVV.

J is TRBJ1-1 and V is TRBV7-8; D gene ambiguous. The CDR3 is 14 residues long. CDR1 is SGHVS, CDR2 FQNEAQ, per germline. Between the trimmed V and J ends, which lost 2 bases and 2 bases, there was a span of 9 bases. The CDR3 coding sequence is TGTGCCAGCAGCTTAAGGGCCGCAAACACTGAAGCTTTCTTT. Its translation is CASSLRAANTEAFF.

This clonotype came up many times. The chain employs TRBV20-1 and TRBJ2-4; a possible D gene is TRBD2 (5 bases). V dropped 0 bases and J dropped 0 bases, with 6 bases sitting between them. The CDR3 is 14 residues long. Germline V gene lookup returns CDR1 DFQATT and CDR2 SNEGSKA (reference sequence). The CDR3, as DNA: TGCAGTGCTAGAGATCGGGGAGCCAAAAACATTCAGTACTTC. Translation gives CSARDRGAKNIQYF.

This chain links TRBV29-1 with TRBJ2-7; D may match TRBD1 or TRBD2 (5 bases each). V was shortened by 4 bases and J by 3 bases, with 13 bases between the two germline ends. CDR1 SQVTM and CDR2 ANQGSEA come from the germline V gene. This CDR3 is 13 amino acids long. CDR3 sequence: CSVAPGRNYEQYF. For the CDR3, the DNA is TGCAGCGTTGCACCGGGACGAAACTACGAGCAGTACTTC.

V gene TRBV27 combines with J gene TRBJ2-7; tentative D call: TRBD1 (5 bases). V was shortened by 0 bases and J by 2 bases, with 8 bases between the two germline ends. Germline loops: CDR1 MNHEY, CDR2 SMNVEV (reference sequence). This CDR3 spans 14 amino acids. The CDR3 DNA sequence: TGTGCCAGCAGTTTATCCCAGGGAACCTACGAGCAGTACTTC. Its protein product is CASSLSQGTYEQYF.

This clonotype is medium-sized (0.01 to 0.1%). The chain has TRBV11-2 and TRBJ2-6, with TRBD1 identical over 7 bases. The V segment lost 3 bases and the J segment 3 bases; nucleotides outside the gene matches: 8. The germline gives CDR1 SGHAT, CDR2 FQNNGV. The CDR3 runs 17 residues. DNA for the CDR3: TGTGCCAGCAGCTTTCCCACCACAGGGGATGGGGCCAACGTCCTGACTTTC. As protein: CASSFPTTGDGANVLTF.

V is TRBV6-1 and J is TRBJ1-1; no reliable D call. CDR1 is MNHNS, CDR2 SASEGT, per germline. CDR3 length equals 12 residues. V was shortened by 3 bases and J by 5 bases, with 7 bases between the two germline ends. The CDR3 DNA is TGTGCCAGCAGTGATAAAAGTACTGAAGCTTTCTTT. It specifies CASSDKSTEAFF.

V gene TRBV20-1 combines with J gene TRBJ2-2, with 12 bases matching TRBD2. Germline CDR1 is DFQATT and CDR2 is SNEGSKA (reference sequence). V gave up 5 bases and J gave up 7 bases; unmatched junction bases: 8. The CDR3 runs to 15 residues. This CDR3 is CSADRLAGVGGELFF. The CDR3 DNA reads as TGCAGTGCTGACAGACTAGCGGGGGTTGGCGGGGAGCTGTTTTTT.

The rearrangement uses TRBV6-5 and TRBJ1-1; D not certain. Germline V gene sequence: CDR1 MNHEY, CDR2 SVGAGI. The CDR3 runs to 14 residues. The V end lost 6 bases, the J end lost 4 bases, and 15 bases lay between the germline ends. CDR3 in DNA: TGTGCCAGCAGGCCCATGATGAGCAGCACTGAAGCTTTCTTT. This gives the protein CASRPMMSSTEAFF.